Listed below are T cell receptor beta chains from one sample, sequenced in a study of blood T cells in healthy people across ages. TCRdb recomputed calls from the 5' RACE reads with MiXCR, one row per CDR3 protein. The sample lists more than 1 million distinct CDR3 sequences, 40% to 55% occurring once. The sample consisted of blood. These receptor sequences come from an older woman in good health. The conserved cysteine and the conserved F or W are not part of the CDR3 here. The order of the fields is V gene, J gene, CDR3 protein.

TRBV2,TRBJ2-7,ASSEARLAGPYEQY
TRBV5-1,TRBJ1-4,ASSRAGGSTNEKLF
TRBV28,TRBJ2-5,ASNFGRGQETQY
TRBV27,TRBJ2-5,ASSFRDRGAETQY
TRBV21-1,TRBJ2-1,VSSKCPVGGTLTDNEQF
TRBV6-5,TRBJ1-4,ASSSGQGSVRGKLF
TRBV28,TRBJ2-3,ASSQGATDTQY
TRBV29-1,TRBJ2-1,SVEGGPLAVHYNEQF
TRBV3-1,TRBJ2-5,ASTQLAGGPSYNEQY
TRBV6-5,TRBJ2-1,ASSNNLADNEQF
TRBV7-3,TRBJ2-1,ASSFIPTSPPPNEQF
TRBV29-1,TRBJ2-7,SVDSGRADEQY
TRBV20-1,TRBJ2-7,SASALGGPYEQY
TRBV4-1,TRBJ2-4,ASSQGEGSGNKNIQY
TRBV20-1,TRBJ2-7,SAARTGVHEQY
TRBV24-1,TRBJ2-1,ATSDRDARGFDEQF
TRBV27,TRBJ2-1,ASSLSLMRSYNEQF
TRBV20-1,TRBJ2-4,SARVSGGAGKNIQY
TRBV4-2,TRBJ2-5,ASSQELQGLQETQY
TRBV5-1,TRBJ2-3,ASSLELAGGSGTDTQY
TRBV29-1,TRBJ2-3,SAEVTSTDTQY
TRBV20-1,TRBJ2-3,SARVVAGGGADTQY
TRBV29-1,TRBJ2-1,SVESPGDEQF
TRBV5-1,TRBJ2-3,ASSLDGSETDTQY
TRBV20-1,TRBJ2-3,SARVPGRNTDTRY
TRBV28,TRBJ2-5,ASTQTGVGRETQY
TRBV5-1,TRBJ2-2,ASSLWGLLAGLNTGELF
TRBV4-2,TRBJ2-5,ASSQGEGGQETQY
TRBV27,TRBJ2-3,ASSLGGVITDTQY
TRBV27,TRBJ2-7,ASSPGQDYEQY
TRBV20-1,TRBJ2-3,GLNLLGLAGDTQY
TRBV12-3/TRBV12-4,TRBJ2-7,ASSQGSADEQY
TRBV20-1,TRBJ2-5,SAKNPGLDQETQY
TRBV6-5,TRBJ2-7,ASTGDGYEQY
TRBV29-1,TRBJ2-1,SVEWASGDSYNEQF
TRBV20-1,TRBJ2-7,SAASYALRSYEQY
TRBV7-9,TRBJ1-2,ASSPGWDRTNYGYT